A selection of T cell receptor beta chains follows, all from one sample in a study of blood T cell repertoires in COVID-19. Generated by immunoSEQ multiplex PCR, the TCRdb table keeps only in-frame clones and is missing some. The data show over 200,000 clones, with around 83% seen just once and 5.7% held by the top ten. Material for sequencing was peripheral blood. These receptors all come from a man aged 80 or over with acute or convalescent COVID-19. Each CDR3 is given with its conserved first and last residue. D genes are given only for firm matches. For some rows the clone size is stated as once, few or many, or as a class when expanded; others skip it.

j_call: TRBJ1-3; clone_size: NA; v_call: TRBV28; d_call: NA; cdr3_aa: CASSFGTTSGNTIYF; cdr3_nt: TGTGCCAGCAGTTTTGGGACAACCTCTGGAAACACCATATATTTT
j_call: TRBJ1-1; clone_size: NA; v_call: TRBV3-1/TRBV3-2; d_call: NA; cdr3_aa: CASSLRGSPGAFF; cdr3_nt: TGTGCCAGCAGCCTCCGAGGGTCGCCGGGAGCTTTCTTT
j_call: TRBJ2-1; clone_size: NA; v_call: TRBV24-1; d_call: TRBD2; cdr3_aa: CATSEQAGPYNEQFF; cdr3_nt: TGTGCCACCAGTGAGCAAGCGGGACCGTACAATGAGCAGTTCTTC
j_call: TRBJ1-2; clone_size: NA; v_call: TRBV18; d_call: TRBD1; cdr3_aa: CASSPQGGLNYGYTF; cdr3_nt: TGTGCCAGCTCACCACAAGGGGGCCTTAACTATGGCTACACCTTC
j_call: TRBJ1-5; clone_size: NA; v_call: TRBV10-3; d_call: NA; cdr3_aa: CAISGGQGKDQPQHF; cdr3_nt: TGTGCCATCAGTGGGGGGCAGGGGAAGGATCAGCCCCAGCATTTT
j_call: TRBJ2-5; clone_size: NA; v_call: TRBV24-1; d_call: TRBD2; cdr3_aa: CATSEVAGGTQYF; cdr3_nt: TGTGCCACCAGTGAAGTAGCGGGGGGGACCCAGTACTTC
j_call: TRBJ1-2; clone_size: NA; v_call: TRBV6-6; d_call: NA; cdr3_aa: CASSSQGLVYSGYTF; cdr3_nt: TGTGCCAGCAGTTCCCAGGGTTTAGTGTATTCTGGCTACACCTTC
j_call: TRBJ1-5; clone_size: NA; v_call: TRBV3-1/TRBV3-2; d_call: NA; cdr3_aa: CASSQDLGVGDQPQHF; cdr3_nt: TGTGCCAGCAGCCAAGATCTCGGGGTTGGGGATCAGCCCCAGCATTTT
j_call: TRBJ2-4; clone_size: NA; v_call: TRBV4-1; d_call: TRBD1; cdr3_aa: CASSTSQGQGVELAKNIQYF; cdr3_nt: TGCGCCAGCAGCACCAGCCAGGGACAGGGGGTGGAACTAGCCAAAAACATTCAGTACTTC
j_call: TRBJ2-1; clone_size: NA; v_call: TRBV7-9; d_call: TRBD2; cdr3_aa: CASSTLAGLSSYNEQFF; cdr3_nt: TGTGCCAGCAGCACGCTAGCGGGGCTGAGCTCCTACAATGAGCAGTTCTTC
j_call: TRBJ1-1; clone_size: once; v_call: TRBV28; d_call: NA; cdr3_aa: CASSPSEVSTEAFF; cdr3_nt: TGTGCCAGCAGTCCCTCAGAGGTAAGCACTGAAGCTTTCTTT
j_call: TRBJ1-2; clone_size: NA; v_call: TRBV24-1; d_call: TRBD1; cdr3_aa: CATSEAGGDGYTF; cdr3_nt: TGTGCCACCAGTGAAGCAGGGGGCGATGGCTACACCTTC
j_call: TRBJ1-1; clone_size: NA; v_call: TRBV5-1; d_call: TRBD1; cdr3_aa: CASKVTGGAGTEAFF; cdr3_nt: TGCGCCAGCAAGGTAACAGGGGGCGCCGGCACTGAAGCTTTCTTT
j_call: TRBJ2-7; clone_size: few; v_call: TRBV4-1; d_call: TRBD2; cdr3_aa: CASSSLAGKHYEQYF; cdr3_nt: TGCGCCAGCAGTAGTCTAGCGGGCAAACACTACGAGCAGTACTTC
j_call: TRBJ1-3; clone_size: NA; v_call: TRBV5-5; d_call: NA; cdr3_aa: CASSLVPINLASGNTIYF; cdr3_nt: TGTGCCAGCAGCTTGGTCCCGATTAACCTAGCCTCTGGAAACACCATATATTTT